This TCR beta chain was captured by sequencing in a study of T cell repertoires in cytomegalovirus infection. Study context: Indications of both CMV infection and matching HLA type were provided by public TCR beta signatures.

Germline CDR1 reads LNHDA; CDR2 reads SQIVND (reference sequence). The CDR3 totals 16 residues. Trimming removed 5 bases at V and 2 bases at J, with 16 bases between. Points on this clonotype: No antigen is known for it.

A single record per CDR3 protein comes from TCRdb applying MiXCR to the reads. The sample has about 770,000 distinct CDR3 sequences; about 27% are singletons. The input for sequencing was cultured CD8+ T cells from PBMCs, taken from culture after CMV antigen stimulation. The TCR comes from a human donor in good health (CMV status not recorded). Some clones in this sample may be carry-over from other donors' samples. The chain combines TRBV19 with TRBJ1-3; D perhaps matches TRBD1 (5 bases). The CDR3 protein is CASSLSRGMAGNTIYF. CDR3 DNA: TGTGCCAGTAGTCTGTCTCGGGGGATGGCTGGAAACACCATATATTTT.